This is a list of T cell receptor beta chains from one sample in a study of cytomegalovirus exposure and HLA in healthy donors. Profiled with immunoSEQ multiplex PCR; TCRdb holds only in-frame clones, not every one. The table lists some 110,000 clones, 88% of them singletons, with 1.5% to 2% in the top ten. The sequenced sample was PBMCs. These receptors all come from a young man in good health and CMV-seronegative. Both conserved end residues are part of each CDR3. D genes are given only for firm matches. The size entry is marked missing in some rows and otherwise reads once, few, many or a size class.

J gene: TRBJ2-1
clone size: .
D gene: TRBD2
V gene: TRBV9
CDR3 DNA: TGTGCCAGCAGCGTCGGGGGGGCCTCTTACAATGAGCAGTTCTTC
CDR3 protein: CASSVGGASYNEQFF

J gene: TRBJ2-7
clone size: .
D gene: TRBD1
V gene: TRBV11-2
CDR3 DNA: TGTGCCAGCAGAAGTCTTAGGTGGGGGACAGAAAAAACCTACGAGCAGTACTTC
CDR3 protein: CASRSLRWGTEKTYEQYF

J gene: TRBJ2-1
clone size: .
D gene: TRBD2
V gene: TRBV9
CDR3 DNA: TGTGCCAGCAGCGTAACTAGCGGGGGTGCACGTCGGACTGAGCAGTTCTTC
CDR3 protein: CASSVTSGGARRTEQFF

J gene: TRBJ2-7
clone size: .
D gene: .
V gene: TRBV9
CDR3 DNA: TGTGCCAGCAGCGTAGGTCAGGCTCCCCACGAGCAGTACTTC
CDR3 protein: CASSVGQAPHEQYF

J gene: TRBJ2-2
clone size: .
D gene: TRBD2
V gene: TRBV9
CDR3 DNA: TGTGCCAGCAGCGTTCTAGCGGGAAACACCGGGGAGCTGTTTTTT
CDR3 protein: CASSVLAGNTGELFF

J gene: TRBJ2-5
clone size: .
D gene: .
V gene: TRBV30
CDR3 DNA: TGTGCCTGGAGTGTAGGGTCGGGGCAAGAGACCCAGTACTTC
CDR3 protein: CAWSVGSGQETQYF

J gene: TRBJ2-5
clone size: .
D gene: TRBD1
V gene: TRBV28
CDR3 DNA: TGTGCCAGCAGTGGGGACAGGGAACAAGAGACCCAGTACTTC
CDR3 protein: CASSGDREQETQYF

J gene: TRBJ1-5
clone size: .
D gene: .
V gene: TRBV6-5
CDR3 DNA: TGTGCCAGCAGTTACTCGTCTTATCAGCCCCAGCATTTT
CDR3 protein: CASSYSSYQPQHF

J gene: TRBJ2-6
clone size: .
D gene: .
V gene: TRBV30
CDR3 DNA: TGTGCCTGGAGTCCCCTCGACAATTCTGGGGCCAACGTCCTGACTTTC
CDR3 protein: CAWSPLDNSGANVLTF

J gene: TRBJ1-5
clone size: few
D gene: TRBD1
V gene: TRBV19
CDR3 DNA: TGTGCCAGTAGTAGTCAGGGGGCCCAGCCCCAGCATTTT
CDR3 protein: CASSSQGAQPQHF

J gene: TRBJ2-3
clone size: .
D gene: TRBD2
V gene: TRBV19
CDR3 DNA: TGTGCCAGTAGTATTTACGGGAGGGGTTCTGACACAGATACGCAGTATTTT
CDR3 protein: CASSIYGRGSDTDTQYF

J gene: TRBJ1-3
clone size: .
D gene: .
V gene: TRBV5-1
CDR3 DNA: TGCGCCAGCAGCTTGGCGGGTTTTGGCGTATACTCTGGAAACACCATATATTTT
CDR3 protein: CASSLAGFGVYSGNTIYF

J gene: TRBJ1-2
clone size: .
D gene: .
V gene: TRBV2
CDR3 DNA: TGTGCCAGCGGGAATATCGGGATAGGCGGCTACACCTTC
CDR3 protein: CASGNIGIGGYTF

J gene: TRBJ1-1
clone size: .
D gene: .
V gene: TRBV9
CDR3 DNA: TGTGCCAGCAGCTCAGGAACTTTGAACACTGAAGCTTTCTTT
CDR3 protein: CASSSGTLNTEAFF

J gene: TRBJ2-6
clone size: .
D gene: TRBD1
V gene: TRBV2
CDR3 DNA: TGTGCCAGTCAGCTAACAGGGGGCTCTGGGGCCAACGTCCTGACTTTC
CDR3 protein: CASQLTGGSGANVLTF

J gene: TRBJ2-1
clone size: .
D gene: TRBD2
V gene: TRBV7-9
CDR3 DNA: TGTGCCAGCAGCTTTACTAGCGGCGACAATGAGCAGTTCTTC
CDR3 protein: CASSFTSGDNEQFF

J gene: TRBJ1-1
clone size: .
D gene: .
V gene: TRBV27
CDR3 DNA: TGTGCCAGCAGTTCTCAAGGACAGCCAACTATGAACACTGAAGCTTTCTTT
CDR3 protein: CASSSQGQPTMNTEAFF

J gene: TRBJ2-7
clone size: .
D gene: TRBD1
V gene: TRBV6-5
CDR3 DNA: TGTGCCAGCAGTTTACTATTGGGACAGGGCGTCGAGCAGTACTTC
CDR3 protein: CASSLLLGQGVEQYF

J gene: TRBJ1-5
clone size: .
D gene: .
V gene: TRBV6-5
CDR3 DNA: TGTGCCAGCAGTTATAGCGGAGATCAGCCCCAGCATTTT
CDR3 protein: CASSYSGDQPQHF

J gene: TRBJ2-7
clone size: .
D gene: TRBD2
V gene: TRBV25-1
CDR3 DNA: TGTGCCAGCAGTGAAGGCCCTAGCGGAACCTACGAGCAGTACTTC
CDR3 protein: CASSEGPSGTYEQYF

J gene: TRBJ1-2
clone size: .
D gene: .
V gene: TRBV9
CDR3 DNA: TGTGCCAGCAGCTCCCGGGGGGGGAACTATGGCTACACCTTC
CDR3 protein: CASSSRGGNYGYTF

J gene: TRBJ2-7
clone size: .
D gene: TRBD1
V gene: TRBV28
CDR3 DNA: TGTGCCAGCAGTTCCCCCCACGGGACAGGGGGAACTTACGAGCAGTACTTC
CDR3 protein: CASSSPHGTGGTYEQYF

J gene: TRBJ2-1
clone size: .
D gene: TRBD2
V gene: TRBV28
CDR3 DNA: TGTGCCATCACGACGACTAGCGGGGACAATGAGCAGTTCTTC
CDR3 protein: CAITTTSGDNEQFF